This T cell receptor (beta chain) emerged from a study of blood T cell repertoires in COVID-19. With 3 bases clipped from V and 10 bases from J, the junction kept 16 bases outside the gene matches. The CDR3 is 15 residues long. CDR1 DFQATT and CDR2 SNEGSKA come from the germline V gene (reference sequence). Ages ranged from 18 to 89 years, with residence in some 25 US areas. The repertoire was sequenced with immunoSEQ multiplex PCR; TCRdb's copy has only in-frame clones and lacks some. This sample carries about 160,000 clones, 80% of them seen once, and the ten largest clones take around 3.2%. The TCR comes from a woman aged 55 to 70 who had recovered from COVID-19. What was sequenced was PBMCs or T cells enriched from blood (not recorded which). This chain uses TRBV20-1 with TRBJ1-1, with 8 bases lining up with TRBD1. As DNA, the CDR3 is TGCAGTGCTAGTCTCCCACTAGACAGGGGAGATAGAGCTTTCTTT. The encoded protein is CSASLPLDRGDRAFF.